This is a list of T cell receptor beta chains from one sample in a study of CD8+CD57+ T cells in acquired aplastic anemia. MiXCR, applied by TCRdb to the reads, yields one record per CDR3 protein. This sample yields roughly 240,000 distinct CDR3 sequences, of which around 43% are seen a single time; about 8.3% belongs to the top ten. Input material: sorted CD4+, CD8+, or CD8+CD57+ T cells (not recorded which) from PBMCs. The origin of the receptors is a human donor with aplastic anemia. Each CDR3 is given with its conserved first and last residue. The D gene is left open where the match is weak. For some rows the clone size is stated as once, few or many, or as a class when expanded; others skip it.

D gene: TRBD1
clone size: few
J gene: TRBJ2-2
V gene: TRBV7-9
CDR3 DNA: TGTGCCAGCAGCGTAGCTCAGGGGGCGAACACCGGGGAGCTGTTTTTT
CDR3 protein: CASSVAQGANTGELFF

D gene: NA
clone size: NA
J gene: TRBJ1-5
V gene: TRBV7-2
CDR3 DNA: TGTGCCAGCAGCTTGCACGGCCTTAGCAATCAGCCCCAGCATTTT
CDR3 protein: CASSLHGLSNQPQHF

D gene: NA
clone size: many
J gene: TRBJ1-5
V gene: TRBV24-1
CDR3 DNA: TGTGCCACGGAAGTCAATAGCAATCAGCCCCAGCATTTT
CDR3 protein: CATEVNSNQPQHF

D gene: TRBD1
clone size: NA
J gene: TRBJ2-3
V gene: TRBV11-3
CDR3 DNA: TGTGCCAGCAGCTCGACAGGGGGCTACACAGATACGCAGTATTTT
CDR3 protein: CASSSTGGYTDTQYF

D gene: TRBD1
clone size: NA
J gene: TRBJ1-5
V gene: TRBV9
CDR3 DNA: TGTGCCAGCTCACCCCGGGGACAGGAAGTTTATCAGCCCCAGCATTTT
CDR3 protein: CASSPRGQEVYQPQHF

D gene: TRBD1
clone size: NA
J gene: TRBJ2-3
V gene: TRBV7-8
CDR3 DNA: TGTGCCAGCAGCCCTGGACAGGGACTCACAGATACGCAGTATTTT
CDR3 protein: CASSPGQGLTDTQYF

D gene: TRBD1
clone size: many
J gene: TRBJ2-7
V gene: TRBV24-1
CDR3 DNA: TGTGCCACCTCAGGGACAGGGAGGGGGCCCTACGAGCAGTACTTC
CDR3 protein: CATSGTGRGPYEQYF

D gene: NA
clone size: NA
J gene: TRBJ2-5
V gene: TRBV10-3
CDR3 DNA: TGTGCCATCAGTGAGTCGGGGGGGCGGTGGGAGACCCAGTACTTC
CDR3 protein: CAISESGGRWETQYF

D gene: NA
clone size: NA
J gene: TRBJ1-2
V gene: TRBV19
CDR3 DNA: TGTGCCAGTAGGGGTGGGGAAGGCTATGGCTACACCTTC
CDR3 protein: CASRGGEGYGYTF

D gene: NA
clone size: once
J gene: TRBJ1-1
V gene: TRBV19
CDR3 DNA: TGTGCCAGTAGTATCGCGAGGGATGGCACTGAAGCTTTCTTT
CDR3 protein: CASSIARDGTEAFF

D gene: NA
clone size: NA
J gene: TRBJ2-7
V gene: TRBV9
CDR3 DNA: TGTGCCAGCAGCGTAGGGTCAGAGTCCTACGAGCAGTACTTC
CDR3 protein: CASSVGSESYEQYF

D gene: NA
clone size: NA
J gene: TRBJ2-5
V gene: TRBV5-1
CDR3 DNA: TGCGCCAGCAGCTTGGGCGGAGGGGACCAAGAGACCCAGTACTTC
CDR3 protein: CASSLGGGDQETQYF

D gene: NA
clone size: NA
J gene: TRBJ2-3
V gene: TRBV24-1
CDR3 DNA: TGTGCCACCAGTCTACACGGCTCATCCACAGATACGCAGTATTTT
CDR3 protein: CATSLHGSSTDTQYF

D gene: TRBD2
clone size: NA
J gene: TRBJ2-7
V gene: TRBV2
CDR3 DNA: TGTGCCAGCAGTGTCGAGCGGGGGGCGGGGGAGCAGTACTTC
CDR3 protein: CASSVERGAGEQYF

D gene: NA
clone size: many
J gene: TRBJ2-1
V gene: TRBV19
CDR3 DNA: TGTGCCAGTAGTATAGACAGAAACTACAATGAGCAGTTCTTC
CDR3 protein: CASSIDRNYNEQFF

D gene: TRBD2
clone size: few
J gene: TRBJ2-1
V gene: TRBV27
CDR3 DNA: TGTGCCAGCAGTCTAACTAGCGGGGGGGCCTACAATGAGCAGTTCTTC
CDR3 protein: CASSLTSGGAYNEQFF

D gene: TRBD1
clone size: NA
J gene: TRBJ2-3
V gene: TRBV19
CDR3 DNA: TGTGCCAGTAGTACAGACAGGGGGCGTTACAATGAGCAGTATTTT
CDR3 protein: CASSTDRGRYNEQYF

D gene: NA
clone size: many
J gene: TRBJ1-4
V gene: TRBV7-9
CDR3 DNA: TGTGCCAACAGACCCTTGAAAGAAAAACTGTTTTTT
CDR3 protein: CANRPLKEKLFF

D gene: NA
clone size: once
J gene: TRBJ1-4
V gene: TRBV19
CDR3 DNA: TGTGCCAGTAGTTCGGGGACATTTGCAACTAATGAAAAACTGTTTTTT
CDR3 protein: CASSSGTFATNEKLFF

D gene: NA
clone size: NA
J gene: TRBJ2-1
V gene: TRBV24-1
CDR3 DNA: TGTGCCACCAGTGATCAGAGGGGCAGAACGGGGTTCTTC
CDR3 protein: CATSDQRGRTGFF

D gene: NA
clone size: many
J gene: TRBJ2-7
V gene: TRBV6-5
CDR3 DNA: TGTGCCAGCAGTTATGTCCGGGCTTCATCCTACGAGCAGTACTTC
CDR3 protein: CASSYVRASSYEQYF

D gene: NA
clone size: NA
J gene: TRBJ2-3
V gene: TRBV9
CDR3 DNA: TGTGCCAGCAGCGTAGATCTTGAAGATACGCAGTATTTT
CDR3 protein: CASSVDLEDTQYF